The clone carrying this T cell receptor beta chain was picked up a small number of times. What it recognizes is unknown. The data stem from a study of T cell repertoires in cytomegalovirus infection. Study-level background: Epitope selection comprised recently identified HLA-C-restricted CMV epitopes and well-studied HLA-B-restricted CMV epitopes.

The CDR3 has 14 residues. Germline assignment: CDR1 MNHEY and CDR2 SVGEGT. Trimming stripped 2 bases from V and 8 bases from J, with 13 bases between. TCRdb passed the reads through MiXCR, listing each CDR3 protein once. The sample consists of about 69,000 distinct CDR3 sequences, approximately 30% of them appearing once. This sample comprised CD8+ T cells from cultured PBMCs, obtained from culture after CMV antigen stimulation. This chain links TRBV6-2 or TRBV6-3 with TRBJ2-1; D gene unclear. The sequence was collected from a human donor in good health (CMV status not recorded). Some clones in this sample may be carry-over from other donors' samples. The DNA for the CDR3 is TGTGCCAGCAGTTACATAATAGAGGTCGATGAGCAGTTCTTC. Translating it yields CASSYIIEVDEQFF.